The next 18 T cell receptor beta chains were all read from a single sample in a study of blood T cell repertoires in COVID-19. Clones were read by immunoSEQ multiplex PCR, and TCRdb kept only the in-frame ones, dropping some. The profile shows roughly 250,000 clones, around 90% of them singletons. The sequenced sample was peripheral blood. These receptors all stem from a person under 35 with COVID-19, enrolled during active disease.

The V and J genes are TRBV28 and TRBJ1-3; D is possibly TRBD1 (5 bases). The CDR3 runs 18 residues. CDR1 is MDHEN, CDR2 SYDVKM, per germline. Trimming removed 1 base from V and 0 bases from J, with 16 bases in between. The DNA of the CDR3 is TGTGCCAGCAGTTTATCGGCAGGGACTACAGCCTCTGGAAACACCATATATTTT. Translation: CASSLSAGTTASGNTIYF.

The CDR3 reads CASSPFSSQSTDTQYF. In DNA form, the CDR3 reads TGTGCCAGCAGCCCCTTTTCTAGCCAAAGCACAGATACGCAGTATTTT. The V and J genes are TRBV9 and TRBJ2-3; a weak D match, TRBD2 (5 bases). This CDR3 region has 16 residues. Germline lookup yields CDR1 SGDLS and CDR2 YYNGEE. Between the trimmed V and J ends, which lost 4 bases and 0 bases, there was a span of 15 bases.

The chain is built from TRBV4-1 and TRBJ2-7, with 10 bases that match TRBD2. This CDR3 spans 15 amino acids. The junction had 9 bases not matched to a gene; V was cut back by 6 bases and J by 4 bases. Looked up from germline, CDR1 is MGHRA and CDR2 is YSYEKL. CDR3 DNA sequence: TGCGCCAGCAGACATGGACTAGCGGACCCATACGAGCAGTACTTC. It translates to CASRHGLADPYEQYF.

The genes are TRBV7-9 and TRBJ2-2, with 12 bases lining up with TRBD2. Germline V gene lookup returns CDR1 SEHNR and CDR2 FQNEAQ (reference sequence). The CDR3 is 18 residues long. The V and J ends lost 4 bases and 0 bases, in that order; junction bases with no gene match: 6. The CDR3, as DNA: TGTGCCAGCAGCTCTCCGGGACTAGCGGGTCCGAACACCGGGGAGCTGTTTTTT. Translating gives CASSSPGLAGPNTGELFF.

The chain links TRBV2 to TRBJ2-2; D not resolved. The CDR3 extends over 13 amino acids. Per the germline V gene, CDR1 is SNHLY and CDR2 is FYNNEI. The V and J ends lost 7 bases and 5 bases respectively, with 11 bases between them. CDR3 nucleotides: TGTGCCAGCACTCCAGGCCCTACCGGGGAGCTGTTTTTT. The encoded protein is CASTPGPTGELFF.

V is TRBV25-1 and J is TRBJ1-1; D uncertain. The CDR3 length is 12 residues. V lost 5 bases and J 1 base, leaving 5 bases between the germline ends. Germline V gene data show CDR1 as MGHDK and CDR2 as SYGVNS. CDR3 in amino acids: CASSYGNTEAFF. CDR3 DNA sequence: TGTGCCAGCAGTTACGGGAACACTGAAGCTTTCTTT.

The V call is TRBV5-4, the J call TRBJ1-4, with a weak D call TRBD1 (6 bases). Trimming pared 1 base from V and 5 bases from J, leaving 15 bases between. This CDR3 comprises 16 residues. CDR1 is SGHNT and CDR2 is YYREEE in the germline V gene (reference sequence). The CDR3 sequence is CASSLRGGGANEKLFF. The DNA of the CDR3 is TGTGCCAGCAGCTTGCGAGGCGGGGGGGCGAATGAAAAACTGTTTTTT.

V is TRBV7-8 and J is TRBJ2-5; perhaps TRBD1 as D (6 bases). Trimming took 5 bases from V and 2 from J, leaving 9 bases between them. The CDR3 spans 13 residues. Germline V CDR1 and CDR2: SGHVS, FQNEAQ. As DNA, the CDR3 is TGTGCCAGCAGCCCGGACAGTCAAGAGACCCAGTACTTC. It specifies CASSPDSQETQYF.

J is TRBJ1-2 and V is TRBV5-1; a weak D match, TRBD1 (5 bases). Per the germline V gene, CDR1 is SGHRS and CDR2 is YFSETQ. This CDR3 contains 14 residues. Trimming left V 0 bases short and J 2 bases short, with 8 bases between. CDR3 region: CASSLAGENYGYTF. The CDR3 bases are TGCGCCAGCAGCTTGGCGGGGGAGAACTATGGCTACACCTTC.

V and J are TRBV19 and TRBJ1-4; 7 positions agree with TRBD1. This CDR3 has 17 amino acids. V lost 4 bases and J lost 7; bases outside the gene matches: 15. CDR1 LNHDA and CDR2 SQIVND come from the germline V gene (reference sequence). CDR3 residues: CASSTHRGVRFSEKLFF. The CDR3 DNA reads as TGTGCCAGTAGTACACACAGGGGAGTTCGCTTTAGTGAAAAACTGTTTTTT.

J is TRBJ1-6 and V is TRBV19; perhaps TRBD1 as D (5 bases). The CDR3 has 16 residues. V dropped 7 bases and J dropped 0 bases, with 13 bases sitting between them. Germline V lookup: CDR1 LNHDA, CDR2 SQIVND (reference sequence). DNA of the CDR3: TGTGCCAGTACCGTGACAGCAAGCTCCTATAATTCACCCCTCCACTTT. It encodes CASTVTASSYNSPLHF.

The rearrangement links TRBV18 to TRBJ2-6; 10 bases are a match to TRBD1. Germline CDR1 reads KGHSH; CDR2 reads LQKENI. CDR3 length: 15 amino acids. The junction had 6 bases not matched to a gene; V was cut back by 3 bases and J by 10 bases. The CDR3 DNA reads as TGTGCCAGCTCACCGTCCCGGGACAGGGGAAACGTCCTGACTTTC. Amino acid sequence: CASSPSRDRGNVLTF.

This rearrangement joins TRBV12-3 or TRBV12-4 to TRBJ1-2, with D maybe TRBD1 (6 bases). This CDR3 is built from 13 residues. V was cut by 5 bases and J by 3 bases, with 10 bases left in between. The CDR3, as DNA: TGTGCCAGCAGTCCAGGGACATACTATGGCTACACCTTC. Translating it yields CASSPGTYYGYTF.

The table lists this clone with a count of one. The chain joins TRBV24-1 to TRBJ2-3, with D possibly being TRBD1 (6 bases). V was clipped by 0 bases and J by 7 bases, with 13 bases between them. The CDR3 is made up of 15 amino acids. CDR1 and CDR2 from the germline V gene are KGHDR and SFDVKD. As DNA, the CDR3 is TGTGCCACCAGTGATTTGCGGCAGGGGAAAAATACGCAGTATTTT. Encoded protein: CATSDLRQGKNTQYF.

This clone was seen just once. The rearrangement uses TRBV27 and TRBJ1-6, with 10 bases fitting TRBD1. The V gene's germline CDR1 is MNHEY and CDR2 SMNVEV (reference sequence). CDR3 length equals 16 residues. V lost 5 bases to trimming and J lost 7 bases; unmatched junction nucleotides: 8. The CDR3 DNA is TGTGCCAGCAGTCCCATCGACAGGGGGCCGAATTCACCCCTCCACTTT. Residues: CASSPIDRGPNSPLHF.

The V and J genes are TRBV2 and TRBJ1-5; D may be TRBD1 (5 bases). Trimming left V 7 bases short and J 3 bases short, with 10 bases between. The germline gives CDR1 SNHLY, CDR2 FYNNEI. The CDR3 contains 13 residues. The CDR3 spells CASNGRVNQPQHF. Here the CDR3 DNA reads TGTGCCAGCAACGGCAGGGTCAATCAGCCCCAGCATTTT. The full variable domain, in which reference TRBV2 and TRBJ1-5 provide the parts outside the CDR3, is EPEVTQTPSHQVTQMGQEVILRCVPISNHLYFYWYRQILGQKVEFLVSFYNNEISEKSEIFDDQFSVERPDGSNFTLKIRSTKLEDSAMYFCASNGRVNQPQHFGDGTRLSIL.

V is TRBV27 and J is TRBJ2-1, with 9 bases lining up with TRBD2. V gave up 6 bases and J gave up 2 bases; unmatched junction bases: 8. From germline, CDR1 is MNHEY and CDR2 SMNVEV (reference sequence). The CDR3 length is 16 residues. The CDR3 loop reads CASRRAGGITYNEQFF. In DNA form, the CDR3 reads TGTGCCAGCAGGAGGGCGGGGGGGATCACCTACAATGAGCAGTTCTTC.

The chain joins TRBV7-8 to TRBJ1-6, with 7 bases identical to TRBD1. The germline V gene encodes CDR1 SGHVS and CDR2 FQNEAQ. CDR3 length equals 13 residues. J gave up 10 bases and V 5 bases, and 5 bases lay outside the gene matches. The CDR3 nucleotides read TGTGCCAGCAGCCCCGACAGGGACTCACCCCTCCACTTT. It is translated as CASSPDRDSPLHF.